The 27 T cell receptor beta chains below come from one sample, sequenced in a study of OX40 agonist ivuxolimab in advanced cancers. Assay: immunoSEQ multiplex PCR; the TCRdb copy retains only in-frame clones and omits some. The sample lists some 140,000 clones; more than 85% were seen once. The sequenced sample was CD4+ or CD8+ T cells sorted from blood, obtained in a trial of the OX40 agonist ivuxolimab. The receptor source for this set is an adult with an advanced solid tumor such as melanoma, head and neck, liver or kidney cancer.

The chain recombines TRBV7-8 with TRBJ1-1; 7 bases are a match to TRBD1. The CDR3 extends over 16 amino acids. Looked up from germline, CDR1 is SGHVS and CDR2 is FQNEAQ. V lost 3 bases and J lost 0; bases outside the gene matches: 7. For the CDR3, the DNA is TGTGCCAGCAGCTTGCTCCGACAGGGAATGAACACTGAAGCTTTCTTT. Translation gives CASSLLRQGMNTEAFF. Full variable domain (remainder filled in from reference TRBV7-8 and TRBJ1-1): GAGVSQSPRYKVAKRGQDVALRCDPISGHVSLFWYQQALGQGPEFLTYFQNEAQLDKSGLPSDRFFAERPEGSVSTLKIQRTQQEDSAVYLCASSLLRQGMNTEAFFGQGTRLTVV.

J is TRBJ1-6 and V is TRBV5-1, with 7 bases that match TRBD1. The CDR3 runs 14 residues. The ends lost 1 base at V and 9 bases at J; junction bases unmatched: 4. Germline V gene lookup returns CDR1 SGHRS and CDR2 YFSETQ. CDR3 loop: CASSLQGEGSPLHF. In DNA, the CDR3 is TGCGCCAGCAGCTTGCAGGGGGAAGGTTCACCCCTCCACTTT. The full variable domain, rest sourced from reference TRBV5-1 and TRBJ1-6, is KAGVTQTPRYLIKTRGQQVTLSCSPISGHRSVSWYQQTPGQGLQFLFEYFSETQRNKGNFPGRFSGRQFSNSRSEMNVSTLELGDSALYLCASSLQGEGSPLHFGNGTRLTVT.

CDR3 nucleotides: TGTGCCAGCAGCAAAATCCCTAATACAGGGCTCACGAACACCGGGGAGCTGTTTTTT. Its protein product is CASSKIPNTGLTNTGELFF. The chain employs TRBV7-9 and TRBJ2-2, with D possibly TRBD1 on 6 matching bases. Deletions cut 5 bases from V and 0 bases from J, with 22 bases between. This CDR3 spans 19 amino acids. Germline V gives CDR1 SEHNR, CDR2 FQNEAQ (reference sequence).

V is TRBV7-2 and J is TRBJ2-1, with 7 nucleotides matching TRBD2. After removal of 0 bases from V and 2 bases from J, the junction contained 7 bases not matched to a gene. This CDR3 region has 17 residues. CDR1 is SGHTA, CDR2 FQGNSA, per germline. The CDR3 DNA reads as TGTGCCAGCAGCTTAGCTCTAGCCCGGGGGGCCTACAATGAGCAGTTCTTC. Its protein is CASSLALARGAYNEQFF. The full variable domain, its missing parts supplied by reference TRBV7-2 and TRBJ2-1, is GAGVSQSPSNKVTEKGKDVELRCDPISGHTALYWYRQSLGQGLEFLIYFQGNSAPDKSGLPSDRFSAERTGGSVSTLTIQRTQQEDSAVYLCASSLALARGAYNEQFFGPGTRLTVL.

V usage is TRBV19 and J usage is TRBJ2-1; D is ambiguous. This CDR3 is 11 amino acids long. Germline CDR1 and CDR2: LNHDA and SQIVND (reference sequence). V lost 4 bases to trimming and J lost 10 bases, with 8 bases between them. This chain's CDR3 is CASSTRSEQFF. The CDR3 DNA is TGTGCCAGTAGTACTAGGTCGGAGCAGTTCTTC. The whole variable domain, filled in from reference TRBV19 and TRBJ2-1, reads DGGITQSPKYLFRKEGQNVTLSCEQNLNHDAMYWYRQDPGQGLRLIYYSQIVNDFQKGDIAEGYSVSREKKESFPLTVTSAQKNPTAFYLCASSTRSEQFFGPGTRLTVL.

The V call is TRBV4-3, the J call TRBJ2-6; D is possibly TRBD1 (5 bases). V lost 3 bases and J 7 bases, leaving 16 bases between the germline ends. This CDR3 comprises 16 residues. Germline V gene sequence: CDR1 LGHNA, CDR2 YSLEER. The CDR3 spells CASSHEGAHGANVLTF. The CDR3 nucleotides are TGCGCCAGCAGCCACGAAGGGGCTCATGGCGCCAACGTCCTGACTTTC.

The chain employs TRBV4-1 and TRBJ1-6, with unresolved D. In germline, CDR1 is MGHRA, CDR2 YSYEKL. This CDR3 has 16 amino acids. Trimming left V 0 bases short and J 5 bases short, with 11 bases between. The CDR3 nucleotides read TGCGCCAGCAGCCAAGATCGTCCCGGGAATAATTCACCCCTCCACTTT. The encoded protein is CASSQDRPGNNSPLHF.

The V gene is TRBV5-4, the J gene TRBJ1-2, with no clear D. From germline, CDR1 is SGHNT and CDR2 YYREEE (reference sequence). The CDR3 has 16 residues. With 2 bases removed from V and 0 bases from J, the gap between germline ends came to 14 bases. CDR3 in DNA: TGTGCCAGCAGCTTCGTCGTTAGGGCTTCTAACTATGGCTACACCTTC. Translation: CASSFVVRASNYGYTF.

The J gene is TRBJ2-1, the V gene TRBV25-1; D is perhaps TRBD1 or TRBD2 (5 bases each). Trimming pared 6 bases from V and 4 bases from J, leaving 16 bases between. This CDR3 has 15 residues. Germline-derived CDR1 and CDR2 are MGHDK and SYGVNS. Here the CDR3 DNA reads TGTGCCAGCAGCGCTACCGGGACGAGATACAATGAGCAGTTCTTC. Amino acid sequence: CASSATGTRYNEQFF. The complete variable domain, with remaining parts taken from reference TRBV25-1 and TRBJ2-1, reads EADIYQTPRYLVIGTGKKITLECSQTMGHDKMYWYQQDPGMELHLIHYSYGVNSTEKGDLSSESTVSRIRTEHFPLTLESARPSHTSQYLCASSATGTRYNEQFFGPGTRLTVL.

The chain employs TRBV5-6 and TRBJ1-4; D might be TRBD1 (5 bases). Germline CDR1 reads SGHDT; CDR2 reads YYEEEE. CDR3 size: 16 residues. Trimming shortened V by 3 bases and J by 4 bases, and 16 bases separated the two germline ends. The chain's CDR3 is CASSYGYRDFNEKLFF. The CDR3 bases are TGTGCCAGCAGCTACGGATACCGGGACTTTAATGAAAAACTGTTTTTT.

The CDR3 is CASSSILAFF. The CDR3 DNA is TGTGCCAGCAGCTCGATCTTAGCTTTCTTT. V usage is TRBV7-9 and J usage is TRBJ1-1; no definite D call. In germline, CDR1 is SEHNR, CDR2 FQNEAQ (reference sequence). V lost 4 bases and J 10 bases, leaving 7 bases between the germline ends. CDR3 size: 10 residues.

This sequence joins TRBV9 and TRBJ1-1; D uncertain. Germline V lookup: CDR1 SGDLS, CDR2 YYNGEE. The germline V and J ends were trimmed by 3 bases and 4 bases, with 10 bases remaining between them. CDR3 length: 13 residues. CDR3 nucleotide sequence: TGTGCCAGCAGCGGGAGCGACACCACTGAAGCTTTCTTT. This translates into CASSGSDTTEAFF.

The rearrangement links TRBV27 to TRBJ1-2; D is unresolved. The length of the CDR3 is 13 residues. Germline V gene lookup returns CDR1 MNHEY and CDR2 SMNVEV (reference sequence). V was pared by 6 bases and J by 4 bases, with 12 bases between. CDR3 bases: TGTGCCAGCAGCCGAGACACCGTCTATGGCTACACCTTC. It is translated as CASSRDTVYGYTF.

The CDR3: CASSSTSGRPYNEQFF. As DNA, the CDR3 is TGTGCCAGCAGCTCGACTAGCGGGAGGCCGTACAATGAGCAGTTCTTC. The V gene is TRBV27, the J gene TRBJ2-1, with 13 bases identical to TRBD2. V was pared by 6 bases and J by 4 bases, with 6 bases of the junction left unmatched. The CDR3 sequence is 16 residues long. Germline lookup yields CDR1 MNHEY and CDR2 SMNVEV (reference sequence).

CDR3: CASSVGQGLNTEAFF. The CDR3 DNA follows: TGTGCCAGCAGCGTAGGACAAGGACTCAACACTGAAGCTTTCTTT. V gene TRBV9 combines with J gene TRBJ1-1; D gene unclear. The CDR3 sequence is 15 residues long. V was trimmed by 0 bases and J by 2 bases, leaving 11 bases between them. Per the germline V gene, CDR1 is SGDLS and CDR2 is YYNGEE. Based on the CDR3 plus reference TRBV9 and TRBJ1-1, the full variable domain is DSGVTQTPKHLITATGQRVTLRCSPRSGDLSVYWYQQSLDQGLQFLIQYYNGEERAKGNILERFSAQQFPDLHSELNLSSLELGDSALYFCASSVGQGLNTEAFFGQGTRLTVV.

The chain is built from TRBV13 and TRBJ1-2; D is possibly TRBD1 (6 bases). CDR1 is PRHDT and CDR2 is FYEKMQ in the germline V gene (reference sequence). V shed 3 bases and J shed 3 bases, with 11 bases lying between them. This CDR3 is 14 amino acids long. The CDR3 DNA reads as TGTGCCAGCAGCTTTTGGACAGAAGACTATGGCTACACCTTC. It yields the protein CASSFWTEDYGYTF.

The gene calls are TRBV6-5 and TRBJ2-7; tentative D call: TRBD2 (5 bases). The germline V gene encodes CDR1 MNHEY and CDR2 SVGAGI. V lost 8 bases and J 6 bases, leaving 17 bases between the germline ends. The CDR3 loop spans 13 amino acids. In nucleotides, the CDR3 is TGTGCCAGCGGCCTTTCGGGGTGGAGCGAGCAGTACTTC. Protein product: CASGLSGWSEQYF.

The J gene is TRBJ1-1, the V gene TRBV4-1, with no clear D. Trimming removed 2 bases from V and 5 bases from J, with 12 bases in between. Germline V gene data show CDR1 as MGHRA and CDR2 as YSYEKL. This CDR3 comprises 14 residues. The CDR3 coding sequence is TGCGCCAGCAGCCAATGGGCCCGGGAAACTGAAGCTTTCTTT. Its protein product is CASSQWARETEAFF.

CDR3 DNA sequence: TGTGCCTGGAGTGTACCGGGGGCAGGGGAAAAGGAAAAACTGTTTTTT. Translating gives CAWSVPGAGEKEKLFF. The chain joins TRBV30 to TRBJ1-4; TRBD1 might be the D (6 bases). This CDR3 comprises 16 residues. Trimming stripped 0 bases from V and 8 bases from J, with 19 bases between. The germline V gene has CDR1 GTSNPN and CDR2 SVGIG (reference sequence).

The J gene is TRBJ1-3, the V gene TRBV18; no clear D. Germline V gene lookup returns CDR1 KGHSH and CDR2 LQKENI. The V and J ends lost 6 bases and 8 bases respectively, with 8 bases between them. The CDR3 totals 11 residues. This CDR3 is CASSPGDTIYF. The CDR3 nucleotides are TGTGCCAGCTCTCCCGGGGACACCATATATTTT.

V gene TRBV19 combines with J gene TRBJ2-4; a possible D gene is TRBD2 (6 bases). Per the germline V gene, CDR1 is LNHDA and CDR2 is SQIVND (reference sequence). The V gene lost 6 bases and the J gene lost 8 bases, with 14 bases spanning the gap. This CDR3 spans 13 amino acids. DNA for the CDR3: TGTGCCAGTAGCAACAGGAGGGGTGACATTCAGTACTTC. It specifies CASSNRRGDIQYF.

The chain recombines TRBV5-1 with TRBJ2-5, with 12 nucleotides matching TRBD2. There are 16 residues in the CDR3. V trimming: 6 bases; J trimming: 4 bases; junction bases outside the gene matches: 10. Germline V gene lookup returns CDR1 SGHRS and CDR2 YFSETQ. The CDR3 DNA sequence: TGCGCCAGCACCTTCATGACTAGCGGGAGACGAGAGACCCAGTACTTC. Protein: CASTFMTSGRRETQYF.

The J gene is TRBJ1-2, the V gene TRBV9, with 9 bases matching TRBD1. The V segment lost 4 bases and the J segment 4 bases; nucleotides outside the gene matches: 5. The CDR3 covers 14 residues. Germline-derived CDR1 and CDR2 are SGDLS and YYNGEE. The CDR3 region has the DNA TGTGCCAGCAGCTCCGCGACAGGGGGCTATGGCTACACCTTC. It yields the protein CASSSATGGYGYTF.

This clone was recorded only once. The J gene is TRBJ1-1, the V gene TRBV5-4; TRBD1 agrees at 9 bases. CDR1 and CDR2 (germline): SGHNT, YYREEE (reference sequence). This CDR3 region has 14 residues. Unmatched junction bases numbered 6, after V lost 5 bases and J lost 4 bases. CDR3 DNA: TGTGCCAGCAGTGGAGACAGGGGGTTCACTGAAGCTTTCTTT. This codes for CASSGDRGFTEAFF.

J is TRBJ2-1 and V is TRBV9; TRBD1 matches at 7 bases. The CDR3 sequence is 15 residues long. Germline CDR1 SGDLS, CDR2 YYNGEE. V shed 2 bases and J 9 bases; nucleotides not matched to a gene: 11. CDR3 region: CASSVRGFDGVEQFF. The DNA for the CDR3 is TGTGCCAGCAGCGTCAGGGGGTTCGATGGAGTTGAGCAGTTCTTC.

This chain links TRBV19 with TRBJ1-4; 11 nucleotides align to TRBD1. The germline V gene encodes CDR1 LNHDA and CDR2 SQIVND (reference sequence). With 10 bases clipped from V and 10 bases from J, the junction kept 17 bases outside the gene matches. This CDR3 region has 16 residues. The CDR3 nucleotides read TGTGCCACCCGGGGGACAGGGGGGTTGTCAGGCGGAAAACTGTTTTTT. It encodes CATRGTGGLSGGKLFF.

The V and J genes are TRBV18 and TRBJ1-2; 7 nucleotides line up with TRBD1. The V and J ends lost 1 base and 9 bases, in that order; junction bases with no gene match: 11. The CDR3 has 15 amino acids. CDR1 is KGHSH and CDR2 is LQKENI in the germline V gene. CDR3 DNA sequence: TGTGCCAGCTCACCACAGTTCCGGGACAGTGGAAGCTACACCTTC. Its translation: CASSPQFRDSGSYTF.